This record looks at one TCR beta chain sequence and its context. The data stem from a study of blood T cell repertoires in COVID-19. The repertoire was sequenced with immunoSEQ multiplex PCR; TCRdb's copy has only in-frame clones and lacks some. This repertoire shows about 190,000 clones, roughly three quarters found once; its top ten account for 15% to 20%. The sequencing sample was made of peripheral blood. The TCR originated in a man aged 55 to 70 with active or convalescent COVID-19.

The CDR3 region is CASSTQGIRAETQYF. The CDR3 coding sequence is TGTGCCAGTAGTACACAGGGGATTCGAGCAGAGACCCAGTACTTC. This sequence joins TRBV19 and TRBJ2-5; 7 bases are shared with TRBD1. The CDR3 spans 15 residues. Germline V gene lookup returns CDR1 LNHDA and CDR2 SQIVND (reference sequence). The V segment lost 4 bases and the J segment 4 bases; nucleotides outside the gene matches: 9.